This T cell receptor beta chain was recorded in a study of cytomegalovirus exposure and HLA in healthy donors. Study-level findings and limits: 16,951 TCR beta sequences were associated with HLA alleles at 0.05 false discovery rate in a later analysis. According to an earlier analysis, most TCR beta V segments yielded productive rearrangements about 87% or about 30% of the time. Investigators reported 150 to 200 TCR beta chains as tied to cytomegalovirus.

A multiplex PCR was run with 60 Vbeta primers and 13 Jbeta primers. Assay used: immunoSEQ multiplex PCR; TCRdb lists only in-frame clones, some missing. This table lists 100,000 to 150,000 clones. Germline CDR1 and CDR2: SGHAT and FQNNGV. Trimming pared 1 base from V and 4 bases from J, leaving 13 bases between. The CDR3 spans 15 residues. As to this clone: No antigen is known for it.

This clonotype was obtained from a man aged 18 to 29 in good health and CMV-seronegative. V gene TRBV11-2 combines with J gene TRBJ2-5, with D tentatively TRBD2 (6 bases). The sample was PBMCs. The CDR3 DNA reads TGTGCCAGCAGCTTAGGAGGGGCCGGGGGAGAGACCCAGTACTTC. Protein sequence: CASSLGGAGGETQYF.